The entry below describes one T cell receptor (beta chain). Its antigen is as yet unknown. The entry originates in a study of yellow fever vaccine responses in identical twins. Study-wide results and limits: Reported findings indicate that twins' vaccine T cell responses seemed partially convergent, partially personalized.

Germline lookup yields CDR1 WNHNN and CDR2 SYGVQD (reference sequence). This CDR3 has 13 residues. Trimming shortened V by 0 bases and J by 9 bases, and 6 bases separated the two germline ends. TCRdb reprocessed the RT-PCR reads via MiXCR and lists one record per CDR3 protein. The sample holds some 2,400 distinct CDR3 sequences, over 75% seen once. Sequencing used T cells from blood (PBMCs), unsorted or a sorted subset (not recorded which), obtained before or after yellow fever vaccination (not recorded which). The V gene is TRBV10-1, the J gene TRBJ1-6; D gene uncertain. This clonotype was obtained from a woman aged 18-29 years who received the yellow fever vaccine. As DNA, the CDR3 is TGCGCCAGCAGTGAGTCGGTGGGTTCACCCCTCCACTTT. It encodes CASSESVGSPLHF.